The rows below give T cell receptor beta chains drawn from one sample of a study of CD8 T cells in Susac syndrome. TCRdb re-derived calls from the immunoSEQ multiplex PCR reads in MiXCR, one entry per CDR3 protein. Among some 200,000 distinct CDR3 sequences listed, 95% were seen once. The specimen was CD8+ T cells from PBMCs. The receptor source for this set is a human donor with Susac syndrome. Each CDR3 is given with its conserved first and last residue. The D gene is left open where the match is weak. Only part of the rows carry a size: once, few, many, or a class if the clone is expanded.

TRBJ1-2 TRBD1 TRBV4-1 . TGCGCCAGCAGCCTCAACAGACTGGAGACAGGGCATCGTGGCTACACCTTC CASSLNRLETGHRGYTF
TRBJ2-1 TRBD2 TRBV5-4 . TGTGCCAGCAGCTCACCGGGACTAAGCGACGGAAATGAGCAGTTCTTC CASSSPGLSDGNEQFF
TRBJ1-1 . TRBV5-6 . TGTGCCAGCAGCTTGGTTCGACCGGACACTGAAGCTTTCTTT CASSLVRPDTEAFF
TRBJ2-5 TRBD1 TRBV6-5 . TGTGCCAGCAGTTTTGGACAGGGAGGAGAGACCCAGTACTTC CASSFGQGGETQYF
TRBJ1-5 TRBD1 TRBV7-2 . TGTGCCAGCAGCTTCGGGACAGACAATAGCAATCAGCCCCAGCATTTT CASSFGTDNSNQPQHF
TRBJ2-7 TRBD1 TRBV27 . TGTGCCAGCTGGGGACAGGAAAGCTCCTACGAGCAGTACTTC CASWGQESSYEQYF
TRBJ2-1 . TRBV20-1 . TGCAGTGCTAACTCTTATACAGGGAACAATGAGCAGTTCTTC CSANSYTGNNEQFF
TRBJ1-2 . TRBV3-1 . TGTGCCAGCAGCCACTCCCTTGGGGGGGACTATGGCTACACCTTC CASSHSLGGDYGYTF
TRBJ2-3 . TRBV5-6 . TGTGCCAGCAGCTTGGGGGGCCTTGGCACAGATACGCAGTATTTT CASSLGGLGTDTQYF
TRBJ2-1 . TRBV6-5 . TGTGCCAGCAGTCCGACGGGGCGGGGCTACAATGAGCAGTTCTTC CASSPTGRGYNEQFF
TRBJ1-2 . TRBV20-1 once TGCAGTGCTAGAGATACGACGTCTTATGGCTACACCTTC CSARDTTSYGYTF
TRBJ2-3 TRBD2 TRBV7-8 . TGTGCCAGCAGACCGACTAGCGGGGTAACAGATACGCAGTATTTT CASRPTSGVTDTQYF
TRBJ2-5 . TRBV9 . TGTGCCAGCAGCGTACAGACCACTGGGGAGACCCAGTACTTC CASSVQTTGETQYF
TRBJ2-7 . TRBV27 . TGTGCCAGCAGTGCCTACGAGCAGTACTTC CASSAYEQYF
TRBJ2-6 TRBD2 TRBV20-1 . TGCAGTGCCCAAGGCGGGGGAGGGGCCGATTCTGGGGCCAACGTCCTGACTTTC CSAQGGGGADSGANVLTF
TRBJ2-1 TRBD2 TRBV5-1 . TGCGCCAGCAGCCCGATAAGCGGGGGTATCTACAATGAGCAGTTCTTC CASSPISGGIYNEQFF
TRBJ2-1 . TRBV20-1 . TGCAGTGCCCCAACGGGACTTGAGCAGTTCTTC CSAPTGLEQFF
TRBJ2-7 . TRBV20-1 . TGCAGTGCTTTGGGCTCCTACGAGCAGTACTTC CSALGSYEQYF
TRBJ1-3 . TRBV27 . TGTGCCAGCAAGGAGGGTCTGGGAAACACCATATATTTT CASKEGLGNTIYF
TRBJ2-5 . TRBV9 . TGTGCCAGCGGATCGACGGGGGGCCAGACCCAGTACTTC CASGSTGGQTQYF
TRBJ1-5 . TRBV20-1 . TGCAGTGCTAGAAGGGGTTTGGGGATTTATCAGCCCCAGCATTTT CSARRGLGIYQPQHF
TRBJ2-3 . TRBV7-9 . TGTGCCCTTGACTCGGTCCCAAATACGCAGTATTTT CALDSVPNTQYF
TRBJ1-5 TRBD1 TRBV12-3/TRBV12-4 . TGTGCCAGCAGTTTAGAGGGACAGGGTAATCAGCCCCAGCATTTT CASSLEGQGNQPQHF
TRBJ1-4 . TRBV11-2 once TGTGCCAGCAGCTTAGGGGGGGCAGGACTGTTTTTT CASSLGGAGLFF
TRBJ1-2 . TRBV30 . TGTGCCTGGACGGTCGAAGTAAGGGGCGGGTATGGCTACACCTTC CAWTVEVRGGYGYTF
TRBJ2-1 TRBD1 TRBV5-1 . TGCGCCAGCAGCTTGTTACCGGGACAGGGTAGCGATGAGCAGTTCTTC CASSLLPGQGSDEQFF
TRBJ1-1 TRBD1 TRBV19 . TGTGCCAGTAGTGGACAGGCCAACACTGAAGCTTTCTTT CASSGQANTEAFF
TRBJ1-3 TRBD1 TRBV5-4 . TGTGCCAGCAGTGGGACAGGGAATACCATATATTTT CASSGTGNTIYF
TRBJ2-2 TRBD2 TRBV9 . TGTGCCAGCAGCGTAGGGCCCGCGGGGGAGGACACCGGGGAGCTGTTTTTT CASSVGPAGEDTGELFF
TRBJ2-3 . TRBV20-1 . TGCAGTGCCTCGGATCAATTACAGGATACGCAGTATTTT CSASDQLQDTQYF
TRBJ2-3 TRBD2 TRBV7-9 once TGTGCCAGCTCAAGCGGGGGGATCACAGATACGCAGTATTTT CASSSGGITDTQYF
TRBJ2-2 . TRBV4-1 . TGCGCCAGCAGCCAGGGGATGAGAATCGGGGAGCTGTTTTTT CASSQGMRIGELFF
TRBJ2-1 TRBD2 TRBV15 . TGTGCCACCAGCGAAAAACTAGCGGGAGGGCCACAGGGTGAGCAGTTCTTC CATSEKLAGGPQGEQFF
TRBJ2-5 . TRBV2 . TGTGCCAGCAGTGATATGGGCGTGGAGCTGGAGACCCAGTACTTC CASSDMGVELETQYF
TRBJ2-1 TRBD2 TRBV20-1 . TGCAGTGCTCTAGCGGACCACGAGGGAACCTACAATGAGCAGTTCTTC CSALADHEGTYNEQFF
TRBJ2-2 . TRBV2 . TGTGCCAGCAGTGTCGGGGGAGCCGGGGAGCTGTTTTTT CASSVGGAGELFF
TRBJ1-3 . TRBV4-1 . TGCGCCAGCAGCCAAGACCGGCCGGCAGGCTTCTCTGGAAACACCATATATTTT CASSQDRPAGFSGNTIYF
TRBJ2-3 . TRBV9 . TGTGCCAGCAGCCGCGCTAAGGGCCCTGGGCATACGCAGTATTTT CASSRAKGPGHTQYF
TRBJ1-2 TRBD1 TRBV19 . TGTGCCAGTAGTATACAGGGGGCGAGTGGCTACACCTTC CASSIQGASGYTF
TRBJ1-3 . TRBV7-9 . TGTGCCAGCAGCTTCGGATCAGGGACTGGAAACACCATATATTTT CASSFGSGTGNTIYF
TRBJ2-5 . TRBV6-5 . TGTGCCAGCAGTTACTCGGCGGGAAGCCGGGAGACCCAGTACTTC CASSYSAGSRETQYF
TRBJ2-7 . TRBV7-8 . TGTGCCAGCAGCTTGTATGGGGCAGACTACGAGCAGTACTTC CASSLYGADYEQYF
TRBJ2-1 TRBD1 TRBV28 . TGTGCCAGCAGTTTAACGGGGACAGGGTTAAATGAGCAGTTCTTC CASSLTGTGLNEQFF
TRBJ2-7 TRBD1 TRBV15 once TGTGCCACCGGGACAGGGTTCGCCTACGAGCAGTACTTC CATGTGFAYEQYF
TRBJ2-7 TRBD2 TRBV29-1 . TGCAGCGTTCGGGGGGGGAGCTCCTACGAGCAGTACTTC CSVRGGSSYEQYF
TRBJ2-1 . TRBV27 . TGTGCCAGCAGTCCCGTGGGGACCAAAACGTGGAATGAGCAGTTCTTC CASSPVGTKTWNEQFF
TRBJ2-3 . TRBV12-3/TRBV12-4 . TGTGCCAGCAGCCATCCTCTAGATCGCACAGATACGCAGTATTTT CASSHPLDRTDTQYF
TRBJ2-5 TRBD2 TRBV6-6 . TGTGCCAGCAGTTTACTAGCGGGGCAAGAGACCCAGTACTTC CASSLLAGQETQYF
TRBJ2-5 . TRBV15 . TGTGCCACCAGCAGGGGGGCCGGGGGAGAGACCCAGTACTTC CATSRGAGGETQYF
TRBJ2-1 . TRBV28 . TGTGCCAGCATTCAAGGGGAGGTTTACAATGAGCAGTTCTTC CASIQGEVYNEQFF
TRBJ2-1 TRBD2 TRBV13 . TGTGCCAGCAGCTTAGGCGGGGGGGCTTACAATGAGCAGTTCTTC CASSLGGGAYNEQFF